Following are 29 T cell receptor beta chains from one sample sequenced in a study of PD-1 blockade in classical Hodgkin lymphoma. Using immunoSEQ multiplex PCR, the repertoire was profiled, and TCRdb retains in-frame clones only, with some absent. The sample lists over 25,000 clones, approximately 74% occurring once. Every one of the patients relapsed after autologous stem cell transplantation (brentuximab vedotin exposure was variable). The material sequenced was peripheral blood mononuclear cells (PBMCs), taken before the second cycle of nivolumab. Source of these receptors: a human donor with classical Hodgkin lymphoma.

The rearrangement joins TRBV7-2 to TRBJ1-1; D remains ambiguous. V gave up 3 bases and J gave up 0 bases, with 5 bases separating them. CDR1 and CDR2 from the germline V gene are SGHTA and FQGNSA. CDR3 length equals 13 residues. CDR3 in amino acids: CASSFTVNTEAFF. The CDR3 coding sequence is TGTGCCAGCAGCTTTACCGTGAACACTGAAGCTTTCTTT.

The genes are TRBV28 and TRBJ1-5; D is unclear. In germline, CDR1 is MDHEN, CDR2 SYDVKM. The CDR3 runs to 15 residues. Trimming shortened V by 4 bases and J by 1 base, and 11 bases separated the two germline ends. The CDR3 DNA is TGTGCCAGCAGTTCTCGGGTGTTCAGCAATCAGCCCCAGCATTTT. It is translated as CASSSRVFSNQPQHF. Based on the CDR3 plus reference TRBV28 and TRBJ1-5, the full variable domain is DVKVTQSSRYLVKRTGEKVFLECVQDMDHENMFWYRQDPGLGLRLIYFSYDVKMKEKGDIPEGYSVSREKKERFSLILESASTNQTSMYLCASSSRVFSNQPQHFGDGTRLSIL.

V is TRBV5-7 and J is TRBJ1-1, with D unresolved. TRBV5-7 is sorted into the ORF group, with uncertain function. Trimming left V 4 bases short and J 6 bases short, with 10 bases between. This CDR3 is built from 12 residues. The CDR3 protein is CASSLRFSEAFF. CDR3 DNA: TGTGCCAGCAGCCTCCGGTTTTCTGAAGCTTTCTTT.

The chain employs TRBV13 and TRBJ1-5, with D possibly matching TRBD1 (5 bases). V lost 7 bases to trimming and J lost 7 bases, with 23 bases between them. In germline, CDR1 is PRHDT, CDR2 FYEKMQ (reference sequence). The CDR3 consists of 16 residues. The CDR3 spells CASTRMGGVGRQPQHF. In DNA, the CDR3 is TGTGCCAGCACCCGAATGGGGGGGGTGGGTCGACAGCCCCAGCATTTT.

The sample holds a few counts of this clone. The rearrangement links TRBV9 to TRBJ2-5; D uncertain. V lost 3 bases to trimming and J lost 3 bases, with 30 bases between them. Germline-derived CDR1 and CDR2 are SGDLS and YYNGEE. The CDR3 extends over 20 amino acids. CDR3 in amino acids: CASSARCDRTIIGWEETQYF. The DNA for the CDR3 is TGTGCCAGCAGCGCGCGGTGTGACCGGACCATTATTGGGTGGGAAGAGACCCAGTACTTC.

This clone was seen a single time. CDR3 loop: CASSQDTGITEAFF. CDR3 DNA sequence: TGTGCCAGCAGCCAAGATACAGGGATCACTGAAGCTTTCTTT. The rearrangement uses TRBV4-2 and TRBJ1-1, with TRBD1 as a possible D gene (6 bases). V was clipped by 0 bases and J by 4 bases, with 9 bases between them. Germline V gene data show CDR1 as LGHNA and CDR2 as YNFKEQ. This CDR3 is built from 14 residues.

The chain couples TRBV11-2 to TRBJ2-3; D is tentatively TRBD1 or TRBD2 (5 bases each). CDR3 length: 14 amino acids. Trimming cost V 3 bases and J 3 bases, with 10 bases left between them. CDR1 SGHAT and CDR2 FQNNGV come from the germline V gene. The CDR3 nucleotides read TGTGCCAGCAGCTTTCAGGGAGATACAGATACGCAGTATTTT. This encodes CASSFQGDTDTQYF.

V usage is TRBV19 and J usage is TRBJ2-6; D call uncertain. Germline loops: CDR1 LNHDA, CDR2 SQIVND (reference sequence). V was clipped by 8 bases and J by 0 bases, with 5 bases between them. The CDR3 is 13 amino acids. This chain's CDR3 is CASGISGANVLTF. As DNA, the CDR3 is TGTGCCAGTGGGATCTCTGGGGCCAACGTCCTGACTTTC.

The rearrangement joins TRBV5-8 to TRBJ1-5, with D perhaps TRBD1 (5 bases). V dropped 0 bases and J dropped 4 bases, with 11 bases sitting between them. Germline V gene lookup returns CDR1 SGHTS and CDR2 YDEGEE. The CDR3 is 15 residues long. CDR3 region: CASSLGQGPNQPQHF. The CDR3 nucleotides read TGTGCCAGCAGCTTGGGCCAGGGTCCAAATCAGCCCCAGCATTTT.

The chain recombines TRBV15 with TRBJ1-5; TRBD1 matches 7 bases. The ends lost 6 bases at V and 6 bases at J; junction bases unmatched: 11. The CDR3 is made up of 15 amino acids. The germline V gene has CDR1 LNHNV and CDR2 YYDKDF (reference sequence). The CDR3 DNA follows: TGTGCCACCAGTTCGACTCCCGAGGGGGCTCAGCCCCAGCATTTT. Its translation: CATSSTPEGAQPQHF. Drawing the rest from reference TRBV15 and TRBJ1-5, the complete variable domain is DAMVIQNPRYQVTQFGKPVTLSCSQTLNHNVMYWYQQKSSQAPKLLFHYYDKDFNNEADTPDNFQSRRPNTSFCFLDIRSPGLGDTAMYLCATSSTPEGAQPQHFGDGTRLSIL.

Regarding this clone: As the CDR3 is not closed by the conserved phenylalanine or tryptophan, this likely results from a read error. The chain has TRBV11-2 and TRBJ1-2; a possible D gene is TRBD1 (5 bases). The CDR3 is made up of 14 amino acids. The germline V and J ends were trimmed by 5 bases and 4 bases, with 14 bases remaining between them. Germline V gene sequence: CDR1 SGHAT, CDR2 FQNNGV. CDR3 region: CASSPSAGVYGYTL. The CDR3 bases are TGTGCCAGCAGCCCGTCCGCGGGGGTCTATGGCTACACCCTC.

The V call is TRBV7-9, the J call TRBJ1-2, with D maybe TRBD1 (5 bases). From germline, CDR1 is SEHNR and CDR2 FQNEAQ (reference sequence). Trimming stripped 1 base from V and 8 bases from J, with 17 bases between. CDR3 size: 15 residues. Here the CDR3 DNA reads TGTGCCAGCAGCTTAGTTCGGGGGAAAGAAGGGGGCTACACCTTC. Its protein product is CASSLVRGKEGGYTF. Based on the CDR3 plus reference TRBV7-9 and TRBJ1-2, the full variable domain is DTGVSQNPRHKITKRGQNVTFRCDPISEHNRLYWYRQTLGQGPEFLTYFQNEAQLEKSRLLSDRFSAERPKGSFSTLEIQRTEQGDSAMYLCASSLVRGKEGGYTFGSGTRLTVV.

This clone was counted a single time. CDR3 residues: CASSTRLDYGYTF. Written as DNA, the CDR3 is TGTGCCAGCAGCACCCGGCTCGACTATGGCTACACCTTC. The chain employs TRBV7-2 and TRBJ1-2; D unclear. The CDR3 sequence is 13 residues long. Germline values: CDR1 SGHTA, CDR2 FQGNSA. V lost 5 bases and J 3 bases, leaving 10 bases between the germline ends.

This chain links TRBV19 with TRBJ1-1; 11 positions match TRBD1. Per the germline V gene, CDR1 is LNHDA and CDR2 is SQIVND (reference sequence). CDR3 length: 16 residues. V shed 6 bases and J 3 bases; nucleotides not matched to a gene: 9. CDR3 bases: TGTGCCAGTAGGGATTTTGGGGGACAGGGGGACACTGAAGCTTTCTTT. It translates to CASRDFGGQGDTEAFF.

V usage is TRBV10-3 and J usage is TRBJ2-1, with 12 positions matching TRBD1. V was pared by 6 bases and J by 7 bases, with 16 bases of the junction left unmatched. The CDR3 has 18 amino acids. Germline CDR1 and CDR2: ENHRY and SYGVKD. CDR3 region: CAIRITPRDRGRGNEQFF. In nucleotides, the CDR3 is TGTGCCATCAGGATAACTCCCCGGGACAGGGGGCGAGGGAATGAGCAGTTCTTC.

The gene calls are TRBV9 and TRBJ2-3, with D perhaps matching TRBD2 (6 bases). Germline assignment: CDR1 SGDLS and CDR2 YYNGEE. V lost 0 bases, J lost 0 bases, and 11 bases lay in between. The CDR3 runs 16 residues. The CDR3 nucleotides are TGTGCCAGCAGCGTAGAGGGACTTCTTAGCACAGATACGCAGTATTTT. Translating gives CASSVEGLLSTDTQYF.

This clone was seen a few times. The chain uses TRBV30 and TRBJ2-3, with D tentatively TRBD1 (6 bases). Trimming took off 4 bases at V and 2 bases at J, with 16 bases between the two ends. Germline assignment: CDR1 GTSNPN and CDR2 SVGIG (reference sequence). This CDR3 is 15 amino acids long. CDR3 region: CAWTRVGAATDTQYF. The CDR3 bases are TGTGCCTGGACCCGCGTGGGGGCCGCCACAGATACGCAGTATTTT.

CDR3 in amino acids: CASSIKGSGYTF. CDR3 in DNA: TGTGCCAGTAGTATAAAGGGGAGTGGCTACACCTTC. The rearrangement links TRBV19 to TRBJ1-2; a weak D match, TRBD1 (5 bases). Trimming left V 2 bases short and J 7 bases short, with 8 bases between. The CDR3 runs 12 residues. Germline CDR1 reads LNHDA; CDR2 reads SQIVND (reference sequence).

The rearrangement uses TRBV7-6 and TRBJ2-7; D may correspond to TRBD1 or TRBD2 (6 bases each). The CDR3 length is 16 residues. Germline-derived CDR1 and CDR2 are SGHVS and FNYEAQ. Deletions cut 0 bases from V and 0 bases from J, with 12 bases between. CDR3 DNA: TGTGCCAGCAGCTTAGCGAGGGGGGTGGACTCCTACGAGCAGTACTTC. As protein: CASSLARGVDSYEQYF.

The CDR3 bases are TGTGCCAGCAGCCTACGGGGTGTTGCAGATACGCAGTATTTT. It encodes CASSLRGVADTQYF. The rearrangement joins TRBV9 to TRBJ2-3; the D gene is possibly TRBD2 (5 bases). Germline V lookup: CDR1 SGDLS, CDR2 YYNGEE. V lost 4 bases and J 4 bases, leaving 13 bases between the germline ends. This CDR3 region has 14 residues.

The chain is built from TRBV4-3 and TRBJ2-7; D may be TRBD2 (6 bases). CDR1 LGHNA and CDR2 YSLEER come from the germline V gene. This CDR3 region has 16 residues. V gave up 0 bases and J gave up 4 bases, with 16 bases separating them. Here the CDR3 reads CASSQEVGGAPYEQYF. DNA of the CDR3: TGCGCCAGCAGCCAAGAAGTAGGCGGGGCCCCATACGAGCAGTACTTC.

This clone was seen a handful of times. The gene calls are TRBV2 and TRBJ1-5; D is unclear. The germline gives CDR1 SNHLY, CDR2 FYNNEI. V lost 4 bases to trimming and J lost 4 bases, with 5 bases between them. The CDR3 contains 12 residues. The CDR3 DNA reads as TGTGCCAGCAGTGGAGGAAATCAGCCCCAGCATTTT. It yields the protein CASSGGNQPQHF.

The chain couples TRBV5-4 to TRBJ2-6; a possible D gene is TRBD1 (5 bases). The germline V gene has CDR1 SGHNT and CDR2 YYREEE (reference sequence). V was clipped by 1 base and J by 2 bases, with 10 bases between them. The CDR3 spans 16 residues. CDR3 amino acids: CASSLYVGAGANVLTF. The CDR3 DNA follows: TGTGCCAGCAGCTTGTATGTAGGGGCTGGGGCCAACGTCCTGACTTTC.

A single count supports this clone. The V gene is TRBV5-1, the J gene TRBJ2-4; 7 bases map to TRBD1. The CDR3 is 16 residues long. Germline V lookup: CDR1 SGHRS, CDR2 YFSETQ. J was trimmed by 3 bases and V by 5 bases; bases with no gene match: 11. CDR3 in amino acids: CASRDEIGGVKNIQYF. The CDR3 nucleotides read TGCGCCAGCAGGGATGAAATAGGGGGCGTCAAAAACATTCAGTACTTC.

V and J are TRBV6-5 and TRBJ2-5, with D perhaps assigned TRBD1 or TRBD2 (5 bases each). Trimming took 3 bases from V and 5 from J, leaving 10 bases between them. This CDR3 region has 13 residues. Germline V lookup: CDR1 MNHEY, CDR2 SVGAGI. The CDR3 reads CASSYEGWETQYF. In DNA form, the CDR3 reads TGTGCCAGCAGTTATGAGGGGTGGGAGACCCAGTACTTC.

This clone was recorded a few times. The rearrangement links TRBV19 to TRBJ2-5; 8 positions match TRBD1. CDR3 size: 15 residues. From germline, CDR1 is LNHDA and CDR2 SQIVND (reference sequence). V was pared by 3 bases and J by 5 bases, with 8 bases of the junction left unmatched. CDR3 sequence: CASSIGQGWEETQYF. Here the CDR3 DNA reads TGTGCCAGTAGTATTGGACAGGGTTGGGAGGAGACCCAGTACTTC.

The rearrangement uses TRBV5-4 and TRBJ2-7; TRBD1 or TRBD2 may be the D gene (5 bases each). V lost 3 bases, J lost 3 bases, and 16 bases lay in between. The CDR3 has 15 amino acids. Looked up from germline, CDR1 is SGHNT and CDR2 is YYREEE (reference sequence). The CDR3 bases are TGTGCCAGCAGCTGGGCAGGGAGAGGGCACTACGAGCAGTACTTC. This encodes CASSWAGRGHYEQYF. The full variable domain, with the rest looked up from reference TRBV5-4 and TRBJ2-7, is ETGVTQSPTHLIKTRGQQVTLRCSSQSGHNTVSWYQQALGQGPQFIFQYYREEENGRGNFPPRFSGLQFPNYSSELNVNALELDDSALYLCASSWAGRGHYEQYFGPGTRLTVT.

This chain connects TRBV7-9 to TRBJ2-5; no clear D gene. Germline CDR1 reads SEHNR; CDR2 reads FQNEAQ (reference sequence). The CDR3 sequence is 12 residues long. V dropped 4 bases and J dropped 3 bases, with 6 bases sitting between them. This CDR3 reads CASSSEEETQYF. CDR3 nucleotide sequence: TGTGCCAGCAGCTCAGAAGAAGAGACCCAGTACTTC.

The rearrangement links TRBV9 to TRBJ2-1, with D possibly matching TRBD1 (6 bases). Trimming removed 2 bases at V and 6 bases at J, with 24 bases between. Per the germline V gene, CDR1 is SGDLS and CDR2 is YYNGEE. This CDR3 contains 18 residues. Written as DNA, the CDR3 is TGTGCCAGCAGCGTCTCAGGGGCCCCAACAAGGGTGGGCAATGAGCAGTTCTTC. Its protein product is CASSVSGAPTRVGNEQFF.